These 18 T cell receptor beta chains originate from one sample sequenced in a study of blood T cell repertoires in COVID-19. Repertoires were generated with immunoSEQ multiplex PCR, while TCRdb's copy carries only in-frame clones and drops some. The sample gives under 350,000 clones, around 90% of which show up once; 6.5% to 8% is in the top ten. What was sequenced was peripheral blood. Every receptor here comes from a woman in her twenties or thirties with COVID-19, enrolled during active disease.

The V gene is TRBV11-3, the J gene TRBJ2-2; 10 bases are a match to TRBD2. CDR3 length equals 14 residues. Germline V gene lookup returns CDR1 SGHNT and CDR2 YENEEA. The V gene end was trimmed by 8 bases and the J gene end by 7 bases; junction bases not matched to a gene: 7. CDR3 coding DNA: TGTGCCAGCTCCCTAGCGGGAGTTAGCGGGGAGCTGTTTTTT. Translated: CASSLAGVSGELFF.

The chain couples TRBV9 to TRBJ2-3, with TRBD2 as a possible D gene (5 bases). Germline V gives CDR1 SGDLS, CDR2 YYNGEE. The CDR3 length is 14 residues. V lost 0 bases and J lost 2, with 7 bases in between. This CDR3 is CASSVASNTDTQYF. For the CDR3, the DNA is TGTGCCAGCAGCGTAGCTAGCAACACAGATACGCAGTATTTT.

The J gene is TRBJ1-4, the V gene TRBV28, with D possibly being TRBD1 (5 bases). CDR1 is MDHEN and CDR2 is SYDVKM in the germline V gene. Between the trimmed V and J ends, which lost 7 bases and 8 bases, there was a span of 23 bases. This CDR3 region has 16 residues. The CDR3 loop reads CASTPKLRGAKEKLFF. Here the CDR3 DNA reads TGTGCCAGCACCCCAAAGTTGCGGGGCGCGAAAGAAAAACTGTTTTTT.

This sequence joins TRBV28 and TRBJ1-1; D remains ambiguous. V was cut by 10 bases and J by 10 bases, with 13 bases left in between. This CDR3 is built from 10 residues. The germline V gene encodes CDR1 MDHEN and CDR2 SYDVKM. DNA for the CDR3: TGTGCCACCCGGGGAGAGGGAGCTTTCTTT. Translating it yields CATRGEGAFF.

The chain joins TRBV15 to TRBJ1-6, with D unclear. The germline gives CDR1 LNHNV, CDR2 YYDKDF (reference sequence). Trimming cost V 2 bases and J 0 bases, with 5 bases left between them. CDR3 length: 15 amino acids. The CDR3 coding sequence is TGTGCCACCAGCAGACTGAGCTCCTATAATTCACCCCTCCACTTT. Residues: CATSRLSSYNSPLHF.

This clone was detected once. DNA of the CDR3: TGTGCCAGCAGCCACGTCTTGGAGACAGACCACTTTGGCTACACCTTC. This sequence encodes CASSHVLETDHFGYTF. The V call is TRBV4-2, the J call TRBJ1-2; D is perhaps TRBD1 (5 bases). Looked up from germline, CDR1 is LGHNA and CDR2 is YNFKEQ. This CDR3 spans 16 amino acids. The germline V and J ends were trimmed by 3 bases and 7 bases, with 21 bases remaining between them.

The chain uses TRBV11-2 and TRBJ2-1; TRBD2 aligns across 8 bases. CDR1 is SGHAT, CDR2 FQNNGV, per germline. The CDR3 is 14 residues long. Germline trimming cut 1 base from V and 7 bases from J; bases unmatched to any gene: 3. The CDR3: CASSLAGRGNEQFF. In DNA, the CDR3 is TGTGCCAGCAGCTTAGCCGGGAGGGGGAATGAGCAGTTCTTC.

The V call is TRBV9, the J call TRBJ1-1, with a weak D call TRBD1 (5 bases). CDR3 length: 15 amino acids. Per the germline V gene, CDR1 is SGDLS and CDR2 is YYNGEE. Trimming pared 0 bases from V and 4 bases from J, leaving 13 bases between. The CDR3 is CASSVDPGPGTEAFF. The DNA of the CDR3 is TGTGCCAGCAGCGTAGATCCAGGGCCGGGCACTGAAGCTTTCTTT.

This clone was observed a few times. The V and J genes are TRBV7-9 and TRBJ2-5; a possible D gene is TRBD1 (6 bases). The germline gives CDR1 SEHNR, CDR2 FQNEAQ (reference sequence). V was pared by 2 bases and J by 5 bases, with 18 bases between. This CDR3 comprises 16 residues. CDR3 sequence reads: CASSLMAGAGGETQYF. CDR3 DNA: TGTGCCAGCAGCTTAATGGCAGGGGCCGGCGGGGAGACCCAGTACTTC.

The chain has TRBV19 and TRBJ2-1; D is undetermined. The CDR3 loop spans 11 amino acids. Trimming took off 1 base at V and 8 bases at J, with 3 bases between the two ends. Germline V lookup: CDR1 LNHDA, CDR2 SQIVND (reference sequence). The CDR3 here is CASSIVDEQFF. The CDR3 DNA reads as TGTGCCAGTAGTATAGTAGATGAGCAGTTCTTC.

The chain combines TRBV9 with TRBJ2-2; TRBD1 aligns across 8 bases. The CDR3 has 15 residues. V lost 4 bases, J lost 1 base, and 3 bases stayed unmatched. CDR1 SGDLS and CDR2 YYNGEE come from the germline V gene. The CDR3 DNA follows: TGTGCCAGCAGCCCTGGGACAGGGAACACCGGGGAGCTGTTTTTT. As protein: CASSPGTGNTGELFF.

The CDR3 protein is CATSETGGSDIQYF. CDR3 DNA: TGTGCCACCAGTGAAACAGGGGGTTCGGACATTCAGTACTTC. V and J are TRBV24-1 and TRBJ2-4; TRBD1 matches at 8 bases. This CDR3 has 14 residues. Looked up from germline, CDR1 is KGHDR and CDR2 is SFDVKD. V gave up 4 bases and J gave up 8 bases; unmatched junction bases: 6.

The V gene is TRBV7-9, the J gene TRBJ2-1; 9 nucleotides agree with TRBD2. The CDR3 spans 14 residues. V was pared by 5 bases and J by 6 bases, with 5 bases of the junction left unmatched. Germline loops: CDR1 SEHNR, CDR2 FQNEAQ (reference sequence). The CDR3 DNA follows: TGTGCCAGCAGCATTAGCGGGAGCATCAATGAGCAGTTCTTC. Amino acid sequence: CASSISGSINEQFF.

The gene calls are TRBV10-1 and TRBJ1-5; maybe TRBD1 (5 bases). The CDR3 totals 13 residues. With 5 bases removed from V and 4 bases from J, the gap between germline ends came to 9 bases. The germline V gene encodes CDR1 WNHNN and CDR2 SYGVQD (reference sequence). This CDR3 reads CASSQGRNQPQHF. CDR3 nucleotide sequence: TGCGCCAGCAGTCAGGGTCGGAATCAGCCCCAGCATTTT.

This clone was picked up one time. The CDR3 DNA follows: TGTGCCAGCAGTTCCTGGAGGTTTGTTCCCCCTCTCCGCACAGATACGCAGTATTTT. As protein: CASSSWRFVPPLRTDTQYF. The V gene is TRBV28, the J gene TRBJ2-3, with TRBD2 as a possible D gene (5 bases). Trimming removed 4 bases at V and 1 base at J, with 24 bases between. Germline V gene data show CDR1 as MDHEN and CDR2 as SYDVKM. CDR3 length: 19 amino acids.

CDR3: CASSQGGYNEQFF. The CDR3 region has the DNA TGCGCCAGCAGCCAGGGGGGCTACAATGAGCAGTTCTTC. The chain uses TRBV5-1 and TRBJ2-1; possibly TRBD1 for D (7 bases). The CDR3 totals 13 residues. Trimming cost V 4 bases and J 3 bases, with 8 bases left between them. Germline values: CDR1 SGHRS, CDR2 YFSETQ.

The chain couples TRBV3-1 (or the pseudogene TRBV3-2) to TRBJ1-2, with D tentatively TRBD1 (5 bases). CDR1 LGHDT and CDR2 YNNKEL come from the germline V gene (reference sequence). The CDR3 loop spans 13 amino acids. The V end lost 4 bases, the J end lost 8 bases, and 14 bases lay between the germline ends. The CDR3 DNA reads as TGTGCCAGCAGCCCTTTCGGGGGTGGGGGCTACACCTTC. Translation: CASSPFGGGGYTF.

V usage is TRBV6-2 or TRBV6-3 and J usage is TRBJ1-5; D not certain. The V and J ends lost 4 bases and 0 bases respectively, with 4 bases between them. The CDR3 spans 13 residues. CDR1 and CDR2 from the germline V gene are MNHEY and SVGEGT. The CDR3: CASSSGSNQPQHF. The CDR3 nucleotides are TGTGCCAGCAGTTCCGGTAGCAATCAGCCCCAGCATTTT.